These 15 T cell receptor beta chains came from one sample sequenced in a study of identical twins. MiXCR, applied by TCRdb to the 5' RACE reads, yields one record per CDR3 protein. The sample lists 1.5 million to 2 million distinct CDR3 sequences, less than 35% occurring once. Sequencing was performed on cord blood. The receptors here all came from a newborn girl in good health.

This chain joins TRBV6-5 and TRBJ1-6, with 11 bases that match TRBD1. Trimming removed 6 bases from V and 9 bases from J; junction bases left unmatched: 10. From germline, CDR1 is MNHEY and CDR2 SVGAGI. The CDR3 length is 16 residues. CDR3 sequence: CASSRTWTGGGSPLHF. In nucleotides, the CDR3 is TGTGCCAGCAGCCGAACCTGGACAGGGGGCGGTTCACCCCTCCACTTT.

This clonotype turned up a few times. The chain employs TRBV4-2 and TRBJ1-1; tentatively, D is TRBD1 (5 bases). CDR1 and CDR2 (germline): LGHNA, YNFKEQ. V lost 3 bases and J 2 bases, leaving 10 bases between the germline ends. CDR3 length: 14 amino acids. The CDR3 bases are TGTGCCAGCAGCCACAGGGATCCCAACACTGAAGCTTTCTTT. It is translated as CASSHRDPNTEAFF.

The V and J genes are TRBV5-1 and TRBJ2-3; a possible D gene is TRBD2 (7 bases). The ends were cut back, 4 bases at V and 6 bases at J, with 18 bases in the middle. The CDR3 length is 15 residues. The V gene's germline CDR1 is SGHRS and CDR2 YFSETQ. The CDR3 region has the DNA TGCGCCAGCAGCCCGAGCGGGACACCCTTGGATACGCAGTATTTT. This codes for CASSPSGTPLDTQYF.

This clonotype has a handful of counts. This chain links TRBV6-2 or TRBV6-3 with TRBJ2-7; tentatively, D is TRBD1 (6 bases). The CDR3 spans 14 residues. Germline values: CDR1 MNHEY, CDR2 SVGEGT. V lost 6 bases to trimming and J lost 2 bases, with 14 bases between them. The CDR3 loop is CASRSTGLAYEQYF. The CDR3 nucleotides read TGTGCCAGCAGATCTACAGGGTTGGCCTACGAGCAGTACTTC.

This chain uses TRBV9 with TRBJ2-7, with no clear D. The germline gives CDR1 SGDLS, CDR2 YYNGEE. V gave up 3 bases and J gave up 4 bases, with 11 bases separating them. The CDR3 contains 13 residues. Here the CDR3 DNA reads TGTGCCAGCAGCGGGGCAAACCAGTACGAGCAGTACTTC. Translated, it gives CASSGANQYEQYF.

This clonotype occurred a few times. A read error may explain this, as a much larger clone is one base away. This sequence joins TRBV28 and TRBJ1-2, with TRBD1 matching over 9 bases. There are 13 residues in the CDR3. Per germline, CDR1 MDHEN and CDR2 SYDVKM. Unmatched junction bases numbered 6, after V lost 7 bases and J lost 6 bases. The CDR3 sequence is CASTPGTGNGYTF. The CDR3 region has the DNA TGTGCCAGCACCCCCGGGACAGGGAATGGCTACACCTTC.

V is TRBV12-5 and J is TRBJ1-1, with D hard to call. Germline V gene sequence: CDR1 LGHNT, CDR2 FRNRAP. The V end lost 5 bases, the J end lost 1 base, and 14 bases lay between the germline ends. The CDR3 is made up of 15 amino acids. CDR3 sequence reads: CASGQYVGPNTEAFF. In DNA, the CDR3 is TGTGCTAGTGGTCAGTATGTCGGGCCGAACACTGAAGCTTTCTTT. Full variable domain (remainder filled in from reference TRBV12-5 and TRBJ1-1): DARVTQTPRHKVTEMGQEVTMRCQPILGHNTVFWYRQTMMQGLELLAYFRNRAPLDDSGMPKDRFSAEMPDATLATLKIQPSEPRDSAVYFCASGQYVGPNTEAFFGQGTRLTVV.

This clonotype has just a few counts. In nucleotides, the CDR3 is TGTGCCAGCAGCTCACAATTCCAAAGCACTGAAGCTTTCTTT. It translates to CASSSQFQSTEAFF. V is TRBV7-6 and J is TRBJ1-1; D is undetermined. The ends were cut back, 4 bases at V and 4 bases at J, with 13 bases in the middle. Germline CDR1 SGHVS, CDR2 FNYEAQ. There are 14 residues in the CDR3.

A remark on this clonotype: Sequence at one end of the junction differs from germline and may be a read error. The CDR3 nucleotides are TGCCGCGTTGCTTGGGCAGACCGGGAGCTGTTTTTT. This gives the protein CRVAWADRELFF. The chain uses TRBV29-1 and TRBJ2-2, with unresolved D. This CDR3 has 12 amino acids. Germline assignment: CDR1 SQVTM and CDR2 ANQGSEA.

This clonotype has ten or more counts. The rearrangement links TRBV12-3 or TRBV12-4 to TRBJ2-7, with 7 bases lining up with TRBD1. With 2 bases clipped from V and 4 bases from J, the junction kept 5 bases outside the gene matches. The CDR3 consists of 14 residues. CDR3 nucleotide sequence: TGTGCCAGCAGTTTACGACAGGGTGGGTACGAGCAGTACTTC. The encoded protein is CASSLRQGGYEQYF.

Concerning this clonotype: It is unclear where the CDR3 begins or ends on the DNA, so no DNA is shown, and the CDR3 is as TCRdb lists it. The rearrangement joins TRBV13 to TRBJ2-6; the tabulated D call, TRBD1, remains unverified against the DNA. Germline V gives CDR1 PRHDT, CDR2 FYEKMQ (reference sequence). Termini included, the CDR3 measures 17 amino acids. CDR3 residues: CASSFQGWGPGANVLNF.

The V call is TRBV20-1, the J call TRBJ2-1, with 7 bases aligning to TRBD1. The V gene end was trimmed by 6 bases and the J gene end by 0 bases; junction bases not matched to a gene: 5. The CDR3 length is 14 residues. Germline V gene lookup returns CDR1 DFQATT and CDR2 SNEGSKA (reference sequence). DNA of the CDR3: TGCAGTGCCATAGGGGGCTACTCCTACAATGAGCAGTTCTTC. Translated: CSAIGGYSYNEQFF.

The gene calls are TRBV3-1 and TRBJ2-2; D ambiguous. Trimming cost V 0 bases and J 7 bases, with 12 bases left between them. Germline-derived CDR1 and CDR2 are LGHDT and YNNKEL (reference sequence). This CDR3 is built from 15 residues. DNA of the CDR3: TGTGCCAGCAGCCAAGATTTGATTCCGATCGGGGAGCTGTTTTTT. Translating gives CASSQDLIPIGELFF.

This clonotype was detected a few times. The genes are TRBV11-1 and TRBJ2-3, with D uncertain. The CDR3 consists of 14 residues. Germline V gene data show CDR1 as SGHAT and CDR2 as FQDESV (reference sequence). Trimming left V 3 bases short and J 5 bases short, with 12 bases between. CDR3 DNA sequence: TGTGCCAGCAGCTTTTCCCCCTCCAAAGATACGCAGTATTTT. Protein sequence: CASSFSPSKDTQYF.

This chain uses TRBV20-1 with TRBJ2-7; 12 positions agree with TRBD2. J gave up 0 bases and V 6 bases, and 6 bases lay outside the gene matches. The CDR3 extends over 15 amino acids. The germline CDR1 and CDR2 sequences are DFQATT and SNEGSKA (reference sequence). The CDR3 loop is CSARRTSGNSYEQYF. CDR3 coding DNA: TGCAGTGCCCGCCGGACTAGCGGGAACTCCTACGAGCAGTACTTC.